This T cell receptor beta chain was sequenced during a study of Graves' ophthalmopathy and Graves' hyperthyroidism (dated by TCRdb to about 2018). With respect to the entire study: Hyperthyroidism was defined as stable when no progression to ophthalmopathy occurred within 18 months of follow-up. An independent validation cohort comprised 18 hyperthyroidism patients and some 16 patients who later progressed from hyperthyroidism to ophthalmopathy. In total, approximately 130 blood samples were TCR-sequenced: approximately 42 ophthalmopathy, around 75 hyperthyroidism and around 17 hyperthyroidism-to-ophthalmopathy patients. To explore V-J signatures that distinguish ophthalmopathy from hyperthyroidism, a discovery set of 100 patients was enrolled, made up of more than 40 with ophthalmopathy and 57 with stable hyperthyroidism. In over 5 hyperthyroidism patients, the T-cell repertoire of thyroid tissue was compared with the T-cell repertoire of blood. After sampling, hyperthyroidism patients received methimazole starting at 30 mg daily, and ophthalmopathy patients received high-dose intravenous methylprednisolone. The study used signatures of the TCR beta repertoire to tell Graves' ophthalmopathy apart from Graves' hyperthyroidism and to predict which patients would progress to ophthalmopathy. What the authors observed across the whole study: In validation, the model predicted ophthalmopathy progression with more than 70% sensitivity and roughly 72% specificity; approximately 12 predicted patients were CT-confirmed with GO in a median of roughly 6.8 months. Most of the expanded thyroid clonotypes with a frequency above 0.001 were also detected in blood, and it was suggested that the thyroid immune response may be reflected by blood repertoires. In cross-validation, the 13-signature model distinguished ophthalmopathy from stable hyperthyroidism with approximately 90% sensitivity and roughly 81% specificity, and in the test set the corresponding values were about 80% and 75%. Sample size was not predetermined statistically, and investigators were not blinded to group allocation.

Points on this clonotype: No cognate antigen has been identified for it. A read error may explain this, as a much larger clone is one base away.

The CDR3 holds 14 amino acids from the cysteine to the phenylalanine. Here the CDR3 DNA is all that survives: 42 bases in frame from base 1. The germline V gene encodes CDR1 SGHTA and CDR2 FQGNSA. TCR beta CDR3 regions were amplified from RNA transcripts for repertoire sequencing. HTBI primers and the Qiagen OneStep RT-PCR kit were used in a first-round RT-PCR, which was followed by a second-round multiplex PCR, size selection and purification. Libraries were sequenced on an Illumina HiSeq2000 using paired-end 100 bp reads. Processing in the source paper ran as follows. SOAPnuke was used to process the reads, throwing out any read that had adapters, had uncalled bases, had a mean Phred below 15, or lacked an exact constant-primer or identifier match. COPE v1.2.5 was used to merge high-quality paired reads. Unique nucleotide sequences were defined as clonotypes and aligned to IMGT TRB V, D and J references using MiTCR v1.1. Analysis was restricted to V-J combinations with a frequency above 0.0001, which covered approximately 99% of repertoires. A TCR clonal expansion and chaos score per V-J combination was defined as the ratio of F50 clonal expansion to chaos observed in the TCRdist matrix. Welch's t-statistics and random forest were used to reduce the features to approximately 13 V-J combinations, which were then used as input to a naive Bayes classifier. The Morisita-Horn index was used to measure how similar the thyroid and blood repertoires were. The raw public data were reprocessed by TCRdb itself: fastp quality trimming at Q25, MiXCR clonotype calling, in-frame beta chains only. Each entry merges the rows of one CDR3 protein and shows their most common DNA and genes. Clone size and V and J calls follow TCRdb, not the original study. This sample gives more than 1,000,000 distinct CDR3 sequences in total; roughly two fifths of them show up just once. Around 10% of the sample lies in the top ten.

The hyperthyroidism patients were 18 to 65 years old and newly diagnosed, with a disease duration of less than 2 months. Patients with other autoimmune diseases, uncontrolled infections, pregnancy or lactation were excluded. Diagnosis relied on clinical symptoms, serum thyroxine, TRAb, thyroid ultrasound and orbital computed tomography. Trizol reagent was used to extract the total RNA, and its quality was then checked on an Agilent 2100 Bioanalyzer. Sequencing was done on a sample of peripheral blood or thyroid tissue (not recorded which). The sequence links TRBV7-2 to TRBJ1-5, with no confidently assigned D gene. The sequence derives from an adult man with Graves' hyperthyroidism. In nucleotide form, the sequence is TGTGCCAGCAGCTTAGAGGTTAGCAATCGGCCCCAGCATTTT. Its amino acids are CASSLEVSNRPQHF.